This T cell receptor (beta chain) emerged from a study of PD-L1 blockade in urothelial cancer. Clones were read by immunoSEQ multiplex PCR, and TCRdb kept only the in-frame ones, dropping some. The table includes around 100,000 clones, around 90% detected once. Germline values: CDR1 MGHDK, CDR2 SYGVNS. The ends were cut back, 5 bases at V and 4 bases at J, with 12 bases in the middle. The CDR3 is 14 amino acids. In this sample, this clone turned up a few times. The starting material was PBMCs, obtained around atezolizumab (anti-PD-L1) treatment. The chain couples TRBV25-1 to TRBJ2-1; D possibly corresponds to TRBD2 (6 bases). The TCR comes from a woman over 75 with urothelial cancer. The CDR3 coding sequence is TGTGCCAGCAGTCTTGCGGGACTGTACAATGAGCAGTTCTTC. This encodes CASSLAGLYNEQFF.